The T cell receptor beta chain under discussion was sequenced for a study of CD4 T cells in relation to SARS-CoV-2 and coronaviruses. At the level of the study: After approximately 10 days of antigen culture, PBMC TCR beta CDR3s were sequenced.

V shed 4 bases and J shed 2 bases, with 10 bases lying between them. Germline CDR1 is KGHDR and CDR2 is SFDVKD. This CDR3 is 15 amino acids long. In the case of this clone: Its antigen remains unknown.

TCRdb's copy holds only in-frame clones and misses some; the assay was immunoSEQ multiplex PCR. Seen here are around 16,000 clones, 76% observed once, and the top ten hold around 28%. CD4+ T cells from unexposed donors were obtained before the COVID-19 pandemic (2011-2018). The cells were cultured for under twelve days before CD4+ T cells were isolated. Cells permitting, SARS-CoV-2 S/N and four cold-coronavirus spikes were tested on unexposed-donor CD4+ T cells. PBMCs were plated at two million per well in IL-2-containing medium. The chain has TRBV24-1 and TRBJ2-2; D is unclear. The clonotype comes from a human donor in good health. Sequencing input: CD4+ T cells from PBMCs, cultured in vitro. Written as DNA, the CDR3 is TGTGCCACCAGTGAGGCAGGCGGCAACACCGGGGAGCTGTTTTTT. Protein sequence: CATSEAGGNTGELFF.